Below are 27 T cell receptor beta chains sequenced from a single sample in a study of identical twins. MiXCR, applied by TCRdb to the 5' RACE reads, yields one record per CDR3 protein. The sample contains more than 650,000 distinct CDR3 sequences, 5.5% to 7.5% of which appear only once. Sequencing was performed on naive T cells sorted from blood. The receptors derive from a man in his late teens or twenties in good health.

This rearrangement joins TRBV14 to TRBJ2-1; a possible D gene is TRBD1 (5 bases). Trimming left V 4 bases short and J 9 bases short, with 16 bases between. Germline lookup yields CDR1 SGHDN and CDR2 FVKESK. The CDR3 covers 14 residues. The CDR3 here is CASSPLAGIGEQFF. CDR3 sequence (DNA): TGTGCCAGCAGCCCCCTGGCAGGGATCGGTGAGCAGTTCTTC.

This clonotype has just a few counts. J is TRBJ1-2 and V is TRBV6-2 or TRBV6-3; D is possibly TRBD1 (6 bases). This CDR3 has 15 amino acids. V was cut by 5 bases and J by 4 bases, with 17 bases left in between. The germline V gene encodes CDR1 MNHEY and CDR2 SVGEGT. The CDR3 loop reads CASSTQLRDTYGYTF. CDR3 bases: TGTGCCAGCAGTACACAATTACGGGACACCTATGGCTACACCTTC.

This clonotype was recorded at least ten times. The gene calls are TRBV20-1 and TRBJ2-1; D is possibly TRBD1 or TRBD2 (5 bases each). CDR1 DFQATT and CDR2 SNEGSKA come from the germline V gene (reference sequence). This CDR3 spans 15 amino acids. The V and J ends lost 5 bases and 5 bases respectively, with 19 bases between them. The CDR3 loop reads CSARDRKTVNNEQFF. The CDR3 region has the DNA TGCAGTGCTCGGGACCGCAAGACGGTCAACAATGAGCAGTTCTTC.

Ten or more counts support this clonotype. The chain joins TRBV9 to TRBJ2-2; D call uncertain. Germline values: CDR1 SGDLS, CDR2 YYNGEE. V shed 0 bases and J shed 8 bases, with 8 bases lying between them. The CDR3 runs to 13 residues. The CDR3 DNA reads TGTGCCAGCAGCGTAGCGCCTAGGGGGGAGCTGTTTTTT. Translation gives CASSVAPRGELFF.

The V gene is TRBV24-1, the J gene TRBJ2-2; D may be TRBD1 or TRBD2 (5 bases each). CDR1 is KGHDR, CDR2 SFDVKD, per germline. This CDR3 is 15 amino acids long. Trimming cost V 1 base and J 7 bases, with 12 bases left between them. CDR3 region: CATSDFRGRGGELFF. CDR3 coding DNA: TGTGCCACCAGTGATTTCCGGGGACGTGGCGGGGAGCTGTTTTTT.

The chain recombines TRBV15 with TRBJ2-5, with TRBD1 matching over 7 bases. This CDR3 is built from 16 residues. Germline V lookup: CDR1 LNHNV, CDR2 YYDKDF (reference sequence). J gave up 3 bases and V 3 bases, and 10 bases lay outside the gene matches. This chain's CDR3 is CATSSAMDRSKETQYF. CDR3 nucleotide sequence: TGTGCCACCAGCAGTGCTATGGACAGGTCAAAAGAGACCCAGTACTTC.

In its sample, this clonotype was seen many times. The chain is built from TRBV10-3 and TRBJ2-5; TRBD1 is a possible D gene (5 bases). The V and J ends lost 0 bases and 5 bases respectively, with 10 bases between them. CDR3 length equals 14 residues. CDR1 is ENHRY and CDR2 is SYGVKD in the germline V gene. The CDR3 reads CAISESTVGETQYF. The CDR3 nucleotides are TGTGCCATCAGTGAGTCGACAGTCGGGGAGACCCAGTACTTC.

This clonotype has ten or more counts. This sequence joins TRBV12-3 or TRBV12-4 and TRBJ2-3; tentative D call: TRBD2 (6 bases). The CDR3 totals 14 residues. The germline V and J ends were trimmed by 7 bases and 2 bases, with 13 bases remaining between them. CDR3 protein: CASNPGLITDTQYF. The CDR3 DNA reads as TGTGCCAGCAATCCGGGACTCATCACAGATACGCAGTATTTT.

This clonotype has at least ten counts. This chain connects TRBV15 to TRBJ2-5; TRBD1 agrees at 7 bases. Germline V gene data show CDR1 as LNHNV and CDR2 as YYDKDF (reference sequence). This CDR3 has 14 amino acids. The V gene end was trimmed by 0 bases and the J gene end by 4 bases; junction bases not matched to a gene: 2. The CDR3 sequence: CATSRDRQGETQYF. In DNA form, the CDR3 reads TGTGCCACCAGCAGAGATCGACAGGGAGAGACCCAGTACTTC.

As for this clonotype: A much bigger clone sits one base away, suggesting this may be a read error. V gene TRBV7-9 combines with J gene TRBJ2-5; 8 positions match TRBD1. Unmatched junction bases numbered 1, after V lost 4 bases and J lost 0 bases. The CDR3 sequence is 14 residues long. Per the germline V gene, CDR1 is SEHNR and CDR2 is FQNEAQ (reference sequence). For the CDR3, the DNA is TGTGCCAGCAGCTCGGGACAGGACCAAGAGACCCAGTACTTC. Amino acids: CASSSGQDQETQYF.

In this sample, this clonotype turned up many times. V and J are TRBV12-3 or TRBV12-4 and TRBJ2-5; 9 nucleotides align to TRBD2. Unmatched junction bases numbered 4, after V lost 3 bases and J lost 2 bases. The CDR3 has 15 amino acids. The CDR3 DNA reads TGTGCCAGCAGTTTTACTAGCGGGTCGCAAGAGACCCAGTACTTC. Its protein is CASSFTSGSQETQYF.

This clonotype has a count of ten or more. The chain links TRBV2 to TRBJ2-2; 7 positions agree with TRBD2. Looked up from germline, CDR1 is SNHLY and CDR2 is FYNNEI. CDR3 length equals 16 residues. The V segment lost 7 bases and the J segment 0 bases; nucleotides outside the gene matches: 8. CDR3 protein: CASNRLADPNTGELFF. In DNA, the CDR3 is TGTGCCAGCAACCGGCTAGCGGACCCGAACACCGGGGAGCTGTTTTTT.

This clonotype has a handful of counts. The chain combines TRBV12-3 or TRBV12-4 with TRBJ2-3, with TRBD2 matching over 8 bases. V lost 7 bases, J lost 4 bases, and 4 bases stayed unmatched. This CDR3 contains 13 residues. CDR3 sequence: CASIAGGPDTQYF. CDR3 coding DNA: TGTGCCAGCATCGCGGGAGGCCCAGATACGCAGTATTTT.

This clonotype occurred many times. At one end the junction does not follow the germline gene, possibly because of a read error. The CDR3 DNA reads as TGTGCCAGCAGGGCCGGGACAGGGAACGTCGAGAAGTACTTC. Amino acid sequence: CASRAGTGNVEKYF. V gene TRBV12-3 or TRBV12-4 combines with J gene TRBJ2-7; 9 bases are shared with TRBD1. This CDR3 region has 14 residues.

This clonotype has only one observation. This may stem from a read error, because a much larger clone lies one nucleotide away. The CDR3 here is CDSFTKGETNYGYTF. CDR3 nucleotide sequence: TGTGACAGCTTCACGAAGGGGGAAACTAACTATGGCTACACCTTC. The chain couples TRBV21-1 to TRBJ1-2; no check of the table's D call, TRBD1, against the DNA was made. TRBV21-1 is a recognized pseudogene. The CDR3 is 15 amino acids.

This clonotype was detected only a few times. The V and J genes are TRBV30 and TRBJ2-3; 10 bases match TRBD2. CDR1 GTSNPN and CDR2 SVGIG come from the germline V gene (reference sequence). The CDR3 covers 15 residues. V was clipped by 0 bases and J by 4 bases; unmatched bases: 4. The CDR3 reads CAWSVLAGLADTQYF. CDR3 nucleotides: TGTGCCTGGAGTGTACTAGCGGGACTTGCAGATACGCAGTATTTT. The full variable domain, rest sourced from reference TRBV30 and TRBJ2-3, is SQTIHQWPATLVQPVGSPLSLECTVEGTSNPNLYWYRQAAGRGLQLLFYSVGIGQISSEVPQNLSASRPQDRQFILSSKKLLLSDSGFYLCAWSVLAGLADTQYFGPGTRLTVL.

This clonotype has just a few counts. The chain is built from TRBV20-1 and TRBJ2-7; a weak D match, TRBD1 (5 bases). Germline-derived CDR1 and CDR2 are DFQATT and SNEGSKA (reference sequence). This CDR3 spans 14 amino acids. The V end lost 5 bases, the J end lost 0 bases, and 14 bases lay between the germline ends. CDR3 sequence: CSALTGDISYEQYF. CDR3 in DNA: TGCAGTGCTCTTACAGGTGACATCTCCTACGAGCAGTACTTC.

The chain has TRBV7-2 and TRBJ1-1; D gene unclear. V was cut by 1 base and J by 6 bases, with 9 bases left in between. The CDR3 runs to 13 residues. Germline lookup yields CDR1 SGHTA and CDR2 FQGNSA. The CDR3 bases are TGTGCCAGCAGCTTAGACGGCGGGGCTGAAGCTTTCTTT. It specifies CASSLDGGAEAFF.

The chain is built from TRBV6-2 or TRBV6-3 and TRBJ2-1; possibly TRBD2 for D (5 bases). From germline, CDR1 is MNHEY and CDR2 SVGEGT. Deletions cut 0 bases from V and 1 base from J, with 13 bases between. The CDR3 loop spans 17 amino acids. The CDR3 is CASSYSSSAFSYNEQFF. The CDR3 DNA reads as TGTGCCAGCAGTTACTCGAGTAGCGCGTTTTCCTACAATGAGCAGTTCTTC.

V is TRBV28 and J is TRBJ2-1; 7 bases agree with TRBD1. Looked up from germline, CDR1 is MDHEN and CDR2 is SYDVKM. J was trimmed by 7 bases and V by 4 bases; bases with no gene match: 7. The CDR3 sequence is 14 residues long. In nucleotides, the CDR3 is TGTGCCAGCAGTTCCCTGGCGACAGGGAATGAGCAGTTCTTC. Its protein product is CASSSLATGNEQFF.

This chain links TRBV6-1 with TRBJ2-3, with 7 bases fitting TRBD2. The ends lost 4 bases at V and 2 bases at J; junction bases unmatched: 9. CDR1 MNHNS and CDR2 SASEGT come from the germline V gene. The CDR3 has 16 amino acids. The chain's CDR3 is CASSGRLAAHTDTQYF. The CDR3 region has the DNA TGTGCCAGCAGTGGAAGGCTAGCGGCACACACAGATACGCAGTATTTT.

This clonotype was counted many times. The gene calls are TRBV6-2 or TRBV6-3 and TRBJ2-3; tentatively, D is TRBD2 (5 bases). V shed 7 bases and J shed 6 bases, with 14 bases lying between them. CDR3 size: 13 residues. Germline values: CDR1 MNHEY, CDR2 SVGEGT. Here the CDR3 DNA reads TGTGCCAGCACCCCACCGCGGGCGGATACGCAGTATTTT. It translates to CASTPPRADTQYF.

The chain carries TRBV6-2 or TRBV6-3 and TRBJ1-5, with TRBD1 identical over 10 bases. Germline V gene lookup returns CDR1 MNHEY and CDR2 SVGEGT. The CDR3 is 17 residues long. V lost 5 bases, J lost 2 bases, and 9 bases stayed unmatched. The CDR3 reads CASSHLTGGTGNQPQHF. CDR3 sequence (DNA): TGTGCCAGCAGTCACCTGACAGGGGGCACGGGCAATCAGCCCCAGCATTTT.

This clonotype has at least ten counts. The chain has TRBV7-3 and TRBJ2-1; tentative D call: TRBD2 (7 bases). The CDR3 is made up of 14 amino acids. Trimming left V 2 bases short and J 6 bases short, with 11 bases between. Germline-derived CDR1 and CDR2 are SGHTA and FQGTGA. CDR3 protein: CASSLWGGPNEQFF. For the CDR3, the DNA is TGTGCCAGCAGCTTATGGGGGGGCCCCAATGAGCAGTTCTTC.

This clonotype was seen repeatedly, ten times or more. The chain employs TRBV15 and TRBJ2-1, with a tentative D call TRBD1 (6 bases). Germline V lookup: CDR1 LNHNV, CDR2 YYDKDF (reference sequence). This CDR3 contains 16 residues. Deletions cut 1 base from V and 1 base from J, with 11 bases between. CDR3 sequence: CATSRVGGRSYNEQFF. CDR3 nucleotide sequence: TGTGCCACCAGCAGAGTTGGGGGCAGATCCTACAATGAGCAGTTCTTC.

This clonotype was counted a few times. The chain recombines TRBV20-1 with TRBJ2-7, with D uncertain. V was shortened by 3 bases and J by 5 bases, with 8 bases between the two germline ends. CDR3 length equals 11 residues. The germline V gene encodes CDR1 DFQATT and CDR2 SNEGSKA (reference sequence). CDR3 in amino acids: CSARDPNEQYF. The CDR3 DNA reads as TGCAGTGCTAGGGACCCCAACGAGCAGTACTTC.

The gene calls are TRBV5-1 and TRBJ2-3, with TRBD2 matching 9 bases. The CDR3 is made up of 16 amino acids. J lost 1 base, V lost 3 bases, and 6 bases had no gene match. Per germline, CDR1 SGHRS and CDR2 YFSETQ. The CDR3 region has the DNA TGCGCCAGCAGCTCCCGGACTAGCGCAGGCACAGATACGCAGTATTTT. Residues: CASSSRTSAGTDTQYF. Full variable domain (outside the CDR3, taken from reference TRBV5-1 and TRBJ2-3): KAGVTQTPRYLIKTRGQQVTLSCSPISGHRSVSWYQQTPGQGLQFLFEYFSETQRNKGNFPGRFSGRQFSNSRSEMNVSTLELGDSALYLCASSSRTSAGTDTQYFGPGTRLTVL.